This T cell receptor (beta chain) was documented in a study of blood T cell repertoires in COVID-19. Across the whole study: Specimens from acute and convalescent COVID-19 originated in the United States, Italy and Spain. PBMCs, B-cell-depleted T cells, or T cells provided the cDNA or gDNA that made up the material.

Original analysis: Counts of nucleated cells, estimated from reference gene primer amplification, were obtained. Produced via immunoSEQ multiplex PCR; TCRdb's table is partial and in-frame only. D and trimming were read from the DNA, whereas the V and J calls and clone size are those reported in that table. The table shows approximately 150,000 clones, with 75% to 90% occurring only once. The source material was peripheral blood. This sequence originates from a man between 45 and 60 years old with active or convalescent COVID-19.

CDR3 nucleotides: TGTGCCAGCAGTTACAGCGGGAGGGTCCCGTTCTTC. Encoded protein: CASSYSGRVPFF. V is TRBV6-6 and J is TRBJ2-1; 10 nucleotides match TRBD2. This CDR3 region has 12 residues. The J segment lost 15 bases and the V segment lost 2 bases, leaving 4 bases of the junction unmatched. Germline CDR1 reads MNHNY; CDR2 reads SVGAGI (reference sequence).